The 25 T cell receptor beta chains listed next were all sequenced from one sample in a study of blood T cells in healthy people across ages. A J-beta primer mix and a sample-barcoded 5' primer were used in a second PCR of roughly 6 to 12 cycles. TCRdb independently ran MiXCR on the 5' RACE reads; one entry per CDR3 protein. The table shows roughly 1.5 million distinct CDR3 sequences, with under 55% occurring only once. What was sequenced was blood. These receptors all stem from a woman aged 18-29 years in good health.

This clonotype has just a few counts. This chain joins TRBV6-5 and TRBJ2-3; no firm D call. The germline V and J ends were trimmed by 2 bases and 6 bases, with 15 bases remaining between them. From germline, CDR1 is MNHEY and CDR2 SVGAGI. This CDR3 has 15 amino acids. CDR3 DNA sequence: TGTGCCAGCAGTTACCAGCCTTCCCTCACGGATACGCAGTATTTT. This gives the protein CASSYQPSLTDTQYF.

This chain joins TRBV3-1 and TRBJ1-1; unclear D gene. Trimming shortened V by 1 base and J by 2 bases, and 5 bases separated the two germline ends. The germline CDR1 and CDR2 sequences are LGHDT and YNNKEL (reference sequence). The CDR3 sequence is 13 residues long. CDR3 amino acids: CASSQGFNTEAFF. Written as DNA, the CDR3 is TGTGCCAGCAGCCAAGGCTTTAACACTGAAGCTTTCTTT.

This chain uses TRBV28 with TRBJ2-1; D remains ambiguous. V was shortened by 5 bases and J by 3 bases, with 14 bases between the two germline ends. From germline, CDR1 is MDHEN and CDR2 SYDVKM. CDR3 size: 15 residues. For the CDR3, the DNA is TGTGCCAGCAGTGGACCCCGCGTGAGCTACAATGAGCAGTTCTTC. Protein product: CASSGPRVSYNEQFF.

This clonotype was seen a few times. The rearrangement uses TRBV16 and TRBJ1-2; D is unresolved. V lost 3 bases, J lost 8 bases, and 19 bases lay in between. This CDR3 contains 15 residues. Germline CDR1 reads KGHSY; CDR2 reads FQNENV. For the CDR3, the DNA is TGTGCCAGCAGCCACGACACAGAGCCTGAAGAAGGCTACACCTTC. Translation: CASSHDTEPEEGYTF.

The chain links TRBV12-3 or TRBV12-4 to TRBJ2-1, with TRBD2 identical over 8 bases. Unmatched junction bases numbered 5, after V lost 1 base and J lost 9 bases. This CDR3 contains 14 residues. CDR3 sequence reads: CASSLDGRASEQFF. CDR3 nucleotide sequence: TGTGCCAGCAGTTTAGACGGGAGGGCCAGTGAGCAGTTCTTC.

In this sample, this clonotype turned up a few times. The chain has TRBV20-1 and TRBJ1-4; D may be TRBD1 (5 bases). Trimming removed 6 bases at V and 7 bases at J, with 21 bases between. Germline CDR1 reads DFQATT; CDR2 reads SNEGSKA (reference sequence). The CDR3 sequence is 15 residues long. The CDR3 loop reads CSAGRWGQGLEKLFF. In nucleotides, the CDR3 is TGCAGTGCCGGCCGGTGGGGCCAGGGTCTTGAAAAACTGTTTTTT.

The chain employs TRBV12-3 or TRBV12-4 and TRBJ1-5; 8 bases agree with TRBD1. This CDR3 is 14 amino acids long. The V gene end was trimmed by 6 bases and the J gene end by 6 bases; junction bases not matched to a gene: 7. CDR3 in DNA: TGTGCCAGCAGCCCTCAGGGGGCCGGTCAGCCCCAGCATTTT. Amino acid sequence: CASSPQGAGQPQHF.

This clonotype was counted ten times or more. V is TRBV4-3 and J is TRBJ1-4; no definite D call. Trimming shortened V by 3 bases and J by 14 bases, and 13 bases separated the two germline ends. Germline CDR1 LGHNA, CDR2 YSLEER. The CDR3 extends over 12 amino acids. The CDR3, as DNA: TGCGCCAGCAGCCAGGGTTCGGACGGGCTGTTTTTT. Amino acids: CASSQGSDGLFF.

This clonotype was seen a single time. CDR3 sequence (DNA): TGTGCCAGCGGTGGCCGACACTACGAGCAGTACTTC. This codes for CASGGRHYEQYF. The chain is built from TRBV28 and TRBJ2-7; no clear D gene. Germline lookup yields CDR1 MDHEN and CDR2 SYDVKM. The CDR3 sequence is 12 residues long. The V gene lost 8 bases and the J gene lost 3 bases, with 11 bases spanning the gap. The full variable domain, its missing parts supplied by reference TRBV28 and TRBJ2-7, is DVKVTQSSRYLVKRTGEKVFLECVQDMDHENMFWYRQDPGLGLRLIYFSYDVKMKEKGDIPEGYSVSREKKERFSLILESASTNQTSMYLCASGGRHYEQYFGPGTRLTVT.

The gene calls are TRBV20-1 and TRBJ1-5; TRBD1 matches 7 bases. This CDR3 has 14 amino acids. V shed 4 bases and J 0 bases; nucleotides not matched to a gene: 3. Germline V gene data show CDR1 as DFQATT and CDR2 as SNEGSKA (reference sequence). This CDR3 reads CSATGTDSNQPQHF. For the CDR3, the DNA is TGCAGTGCTACAGGGACAGATAGCAATCAGCCCCAGCATTTT.

The chain carries TRBV29-1 and TRBJ1-2; D uncertain. Between the trimmed V and J ends, which lost 4 bases and 6 bases, there was a span of 9 bases. The CDR3 extends over 11 amino acids. Germline V gene data show CDR1 as SQVTM and CDR2 as ANQGSEA. This CDR3 reads CSVGKSDGYTF. The CDR3 DNA reads as TGCAGCGTTGGGAAATCGGATGGCTACACCTTC. The full variable domain, rest sourced from reference TRBV29-1 and TRBJ1-2, is SAVISQKPSRDICQRGTSLTIQCQVDSQVTMMFWYRQQPGQSLTLIATANQGSEATYESGFVIDKFPISRPNLTFSTLTVSNMSPEDSSIYLCSVGKSDGYTFGSGTRLTVV.

The chain combines TRBV4-1 with TRBJ1-5; no firm D call. V gave up 3 bases and J gave up 8 bases, with 14 bases separating them. The CDR3 extends over 14 amino acids. Looked up from germline, CDR1 is MGHRA and CDR2 is YSYEKL. The CDR3, as DNA: TGCGCCAGCAGCCAGACCCCTGAAGGAGAGCCCCAGCATTTT. This codes for CASSQTPEGEPQHF.

This rearrangement joins TRBV28 to TRBJ1-4; D remains unclear. The CDR3 length is 16 residues. Trimming left V 6 bases short and J 7 bases short, with 21 bases between. Looked up from germline, CDR1 is MDHEN and CDR2 is SYDVKM. Written as DNA, the CDR3 is TGTGCCAGCAGACCCATATGGCTGGGATTGAGTGAAAAACTGTTTTTT. Its protein is CASRPIWLGLSEKLFF. The whole variable domain, filled in from reference TRBV28 and TRBJ1-4, reads DVKVTQSSRYLVKRTGEKVFLECVQDMDHENMFWYRQDPGLGLRLIYFSYDVKMKEKGDIPEGYSVSREKKERFSLILESASTNQTSMYLCASRPIWLGLSEKLFFGSGTQLSVL.

This clonotype was counted between two and nine times. The chain is built from TRBV28 and TRBJ2-6; tentative D call: TRBD1 (6 bases). The CDR3 loop spans 19 amino acids. Deletions cut 6 bases from V and 0 bases from J, with 21 bases between. Germline CDR1 is MDHEN and CDR2 is SYDVKM. CDR3 protein: CASRGTPGGYTSGANVLTF. The CDR3 nucleotides read TGTGCCAGCAGGGGGACACCTGGGGGATATACCTCTGGGGCCAACGTCCTGACTTTC.

The rearrangement links TRBV7-2 to TRBJ1-2; a weak D match, TRBD1 (5 bases). V lost 6 bases and J 4 bases, leaving 15 bases between the germline ends. CDR1 SGHTA and CDR2 FQGNSA come from the germline V gene. This CDR3 spans 14 amino acids. CDR3 region: CTSRQGQATYGYTF. The CDR3 DNA is TGTACCAGCAGACAAGGACAAGCGACCTATGGCTACACCTTC.

This chain links TRBV7-2 with TRBJ2-2, with 9 nucleotides matching TRBD2. The V gene's germline CDR1 is SGHTA and CDR2 FQGNSA. After removal of 5 bases from V and 4 bases from J, the junction contained 8 bases not matched to a gene. The CDR3 has 16 residues. The CDR3 nucleotides are TGTGCCAGCAGCACCGTAGCGGGGGTATCCACCGGGGAGCTGTTTTTT. Protein: CASSTVAGVSTGELFF.

The chain combines TRBV29-1 with TRBJ2-2, with D possibly matching TRBD1 (5 bases). The CDR3 length is 14 residues. Germline assignment: CDR1 SQVTM and CDR2 ANQGSEA. V was cut by 7 bases and J by 8 bases, with 20 bases left in between. CDR3 loop: CSASLLLNRGELFF. CDR3 DNA sequence: TGCAGCGCGTCACTTCTACTAAACAGGGGGGAGCTGTTTTTT.

The rearrangement links TRBV9 to TRBJ2-5; 8 bases are a match to TRBD2. The J segment lost 11 bases and the V segment lost 0 bases, leaving 3 bases of the junction unmatched. Germline V gene data show CDR1 as SGDLS and CDR2 as YYNGEE. This CDR3 is 12 amino acids long. In DNA form, the CDR3 reads TGTGCCAGCAGCGTAGACCGCGGGAGGCAGTACTTC. Its translation is CASSVDRGRQYF.

The rearrangement uses TRBV28 and TRBJ2-1; D not certain. CDR1 and CDR2 from the germline V gene are MDHEN and SYDVKM. CDR3 length: 11 residues. Trimming removed 3 bases from V and 14 bases from J, with 11 bases in between. The CDR3 bases are TGTGCCAGCAGTTTTGCCCAGGAGAAGTTCTTC. It yields the protein CASSFAQEKFF.

The table lists this clonotype with many counts. This sequence joins TRBV27 and TRBJ2-5, with D perhaps matching TRBD1 or TRBD2 (7 bases each). The CDR3 is 13 amino acids. Germline CDR1 reads MNHEY; CDR2 reads SMNVEV (reference sequence). V was clipped by 1 base and J by 11 bases, with 14 bases between them. As DNA, the CDR3 is TGTGCCAGCAGTTTATTGGACAGGCGGGAGCAGTACTTC. Amino acid sequence: CASSLLDRREQYF.

J is TRBJ2-3 and V is TRBV28, with D perhaps matching TRBD1 (6 bases). The CDR3 covers 14 residues. Per germline, CDR1 MDHEN and CDR2 SYDVKM. V gave up 6 bases and J gave up 7 bases, with 17 bases separating them. DNA of the CDR3: TGTGCCAGCAGGCAAACCAGGGGTCACCATACGCAGTATTTT. Protein sequence: CASRQTRGHHTQYF.

The chain recombines TRBV29-1 with TRBJ2-4, with 10 bases lining up with TRBD1. With V trimmed by 6 bases and J by 5 bases, 1 base remained unmatched. Germline assignment: CDR1 SQVTM and CDR2 ANQGSEA. The CDR3 loop spans 12 amino acids. CDR3 sequence (DNA): TGCAGCGTAGGGACAGGGGAAAACATTCAGTACTTC. It codes for CSVGTGENIQYF.

The chain couples TRBV20-1 to TRBJ1-1, with 10 nucleotides matching TRBD1. The CDR3 is 14 amino acids. V lost 4 bases and J lost 4; bases outside the gene matches: 6. Germline V gene lookup returns CDR1 DFQATT and CDR2 SNEGSKA (reference sequence). DNA for the CDR3: TGCAGTGCTACCGACAGGGGGCTGAGCACTGAAGCTTTCTTT. Translation: CSATDRGLSTEAFF.

The chain combines TRBV28 with TRBJ2-6; TRBD2 is a possible D gene (5 bases). The CDR3 loop spans 15 amino acids. Trimming pared 10 bases from V and 0 bases from J, leaving 13 bases between. The germline CDR1 and CDR2 sequences are MDHEN and SYDVKM. The CDR3 protein is CATNRETSGANVLTF. The CDR3 nucleotides are TGTGCCACAAATAGGGAGACCTCTGGGGCCAACGTCCTGACTTTC.

This clonotype has a handful of counts. This chain links TRBV7-9 with TRBJ2-5, with D maybe TRBD2 (5 bases). Trimming removed 4 bases at V and 2 bases at J, with 14 bases between. From germline, CDR1 is SEHNR and CDR2 FQNEAQ (reference sequence). CDR3 length equals 15 residues. CDR3 loop: CASSSTPGNQETQYF. CDR3 DNA sequence: TGTGCCAGCAGCTCGACCCCCGGGAATCAAGAGACCCAGTACTTC.